Below, 17 T cell receptor beta chains from the same sample are listed, as sequenced in a study of blood T cells in healthy people across ages. The second PCR ran 7 to 11 cycles with a sample-barcoded 5' primer and J-beta primers. A single record per CDR3 protein comes from TCRdb applying MiXCR to the 5' RACE reads. The table records 780,000 or so distinct CDR3 sequences, 20% to 30% of them present only once. These data are also associated with another study on T cells of mothers and their children.

The source material was blood. The receptor source for this set is a boy under 18 in good health.

V usage is TRBV20-1 and J usage is TRBJ2-1; 10 positions agree with TRBD2. V shed 6 bases, J shed 0 bases, and the junction held 5 bases outside the gene matches. CDR1 and CDR2 from the germline V gene are DFQATT and SNEGSKA (reference sequence). The CDR3 sequence is 15 residues long. The chain's CDR3 is CSAPRLAGSYNEQFF. The CDR3 coding sequence is TGCAGTGCCCCGAGACTAGCGGGCTCCTACAATGAGCAGTTCTTC.

The chain recombines TRBV4-1 with TRBJ2-4, with unresolved D. Trimming stripped 2 bases from V and 0 bases from J, with 5 bases between. This CDR3 region has 14 residues. Germline V gene lookup returns CDR1 MGHRA and CDR2 YSYEKL. The CDR3: CASSQPIAKNIQYF. In nucleotides, the CDR3 is TGCGCCAGCAGCCAACCAATAGCCAAAAACATTCAGTACTTC.

This clonotype was counted many times. CDR3 sequence (DNA): TGCGCCAGCAGTCCCGGGACCATCTCCTACGAGCAGTACTTC. Translation gives CASSPGTISYEQYF. The V call is TRBV4-1, the J call TRBJ2-7; perhaps D is TRBD1 or TRBD2 (5 bases each). This CDR3 spans 14 amino acids. Trimming removed 6 bases at V and 0 bases at J, with 12 bases between. CDR1 and CDR2 from the germline V gene are MGHRA and YSYEKL.

This clonotype was picked up a small number of times. This chain links TRBV2 with TRBJ2-7; D might be TRBD2 (5 bases). Trimming pared 0 bases from V and 2 bases from J, leaving 17 bases between. Germline assignment: CDR1 SNHLY and CDR2 FYNNEI. This CDR3 is 17 amino acids long. DNA for the CDR3: TGTGCCAGCAGTGAAGCGCTTTTGCGGGTCCGGCCCTACGAGCAGTACTTC. Encoded protein: CASSEALLRVRPYEQYF. The full variable domain, in which reference TRBV2 and TRBJ2-7 provide the parts outside the CDR3, is EPEVTQTPSHQVTQMGQEVILRCVPISNHLYFYWYRQILGQKVEFLVSFYNNEISEKSEIFDDQFSVERPDGSNFTLKIRSTKLEDSAMYFCASSEALLRVRPYEQYFGPGTRLTVT.

The CDR3 reads CASSLARPSSTGELFF. For the CDR3, the DNA is TGTGCCAGCAGCTTAGCGAGACCCTCGAGTACCGGGGAGCTGTTTTTT. The chain couples TRBV7-9 to TRBJ2-2; D remains unclear. The CDR3 consists of 16 residues. The V gene lost 0 bases and the J gene lost 5 bases, with 13 bases spanning the gap. Germline-derived CDR1 and CDR2 are SEHNR and FQNEAQ (reference sequence).

There are many counts of this clonotype. The rearrangement uses TRBV20-1 and TRBJ2-7; D is perhaps TRBD1 (6 bases). Deletions cut 4 bases from V and 0 bases from J, with 16 bases between. This CDR3 has 15 residues. Germline V gene lookup returns CDR1 DFQATT and CDR2 SNEGSKA (reference sequence). DNA of the CDR3: TGCAGTGCTAACCGGCGGACAGATTTCTCCTACGAGCAGTACTTC. Protein product: CSANRRTDFSYEQYF.

The genes are TRBV29-1 and TRBJ2-5; D is possibly TRBD1 (6 bases). Near its end, the DNA agrees better with TRBJ2-7, so the J call may be wrong. In germline, CDR1 is SQVTM, CDR2 ANQGSEA. CDR3 length: 15 amino acids. The CDR3 DNA sequence: TGCAGCGTTGAAGATAGGGTTCAGGGGCCCTACGAGCAGTACTTC. Translating it yields CSVEDRVQGPYEQYF.

Ten or more counts support this clonotype. The chain combines TRBV18 with TRBJ2-5; 11 bases match TRBD1. The CDR3 has 17 residues. The V segment lost 1 base and the J segment 5 bases; nucleotides outside the gene matches: 9. Looked up from germline, CDR1 is KGHSH and CDR2 is LQKENI. CDR3 in DNA: TGTGCCAGCTCACCACTTCTTCGGACAGGGGGCGAGGAGACCCAGTACTTC. This translates into CASSPLLRTGGEETQYF. The variable domain in full, with the rest retrieved from reference TRBV18 and TRBJ2-5, is NAGVMQNPRHLVRRRGQEARLRCSPMKGHSHVYWYRQLPEEGLKFMVYLQKENIIDESGMPKERFSAEFPKEGPSILRIQQVVRGDSAAYFCASSPLLRTGGEETQYFGPGTRLLVL.

The chain joins TRBV6-6 to TRBJ2-3, with TRBD2 matching 14 bases. Trimming cost V 6 bases and J 9 bases; bases outside gene matches: 11. Germline lookup yields CDR1 MNHNY and CDR2 SVGAGI (reference sequence). This CDR3 is 16 amino acids long. CDR3 coding DNA: TGTGCCAGCAGCCCCGGACTAGCGGGAGGCCAGGGAACGCAGTATTTT. This gives the protein CASSPGLAGGQGTQYF.

This chain uses TRBV7-6 with TRBJ2-1; 14 nucleotides match TRBD2. V dropped 3 bases and J dropped 8; count of bases not matched to a gene: 3. The CDR3 extends over 15 amino acids. CDR1 and CDR2 (germline): SGHVS, FNYEAQ. For the CDR3, the DNA is TGTGCCAGCAGCTTCGGACTAGCGGGAGGCTATGAGCAGTTCTTC. Residues: CASSFGLAGGYEQFF.

This rearrangement joins TRBV2 to TRBJ2-1; 9 nucleotides line up with TRBD2. The CDR3 is 15 residues long. Germline lookup yields CDR1 SNHLY and CDR2 FYNNEI. J lost 0 bases, V lost 8 bases, and 5 bases had no gene match. In DNA, the CDR3 is TGTGCCAGCGGAGGACTAGCGCCCTCCTACAATGAGCAGTTCTTC. Protein: CASGGLAPSYNEQFF.

V usage is TRBV4-3 and J usage is TRBJ1-1, with TRBD1 matching 7 bases. Germline loops: CDR1 LGHNA, CDR2 YSLEER. The CDR3 length is 13 residues. The V gene end was trimmed by 0 bases and the J gene end by 6 bases; junction bases not matched to a gene: 1. The CDR3 DNA follows: TGCGCCAGCAGCCAAGAAGGGACAGCTGAAGCTTTCTTT. Its protein product is CASSQEGTAEAFF.

V is TRBV6-2 or TRBV6-3 and J is TRBJ2-1; 10 positions agree with TRBD2. Germline CDR1 is MNHEY and CDR2 is SVGEGT. CDR3 length equals 14 residues. The J segment lost 7 bases and the V segment lost 8 bases, leaving 8 bases of the junction unmatched. CDR3 amino acids: CASGIAGGLNEQFF. The DNA for the CDR3 is TGTGCCAGCGGAATAGCGGGAGGTCTGAATGAGCAGTTCTTC.

This clonotype was recorded at least ten times. The chain employs TRBV2 and TRBJ2-1; D is unclear. Germline lookup yields CDR1 SNHLY and CDR2 FYNNEI. The ends were cut back, 7 bases at V and 0 bases at J, with 13 bases in the middle. The CDR3 consists of 15 residues. The CDR3: CASKFMESSYNEQFF. For the CDR3, the DNA is TGTGCCAGCAAGTTTATGGAGAGCTCCTACAATGAGCAGTTCTTC. Complete variable domain (other parts from reference TRBV2 and TRBJ2-1): EPEVTQTPSHQVTQMGQEVILRCVPISNHLYFYWYRQILGQKVEFLVSFYNNEISEKSEIFDDQFSVERPDGSNFTLKIRSTKLEDSAMYFCASKFMESSYNEQFFGPGTRLTVL.

The V call is TRBV28, the J call TRBJ2-1, with 11 positions matching TRBD2. The closer fit of TRBJ2-5 to the DNA end suggests the J call may be wrong. The CDR3 runs to 15 residues. Germline values: CDR1 MDHEN, CDR2 SYDVKM. The CDR3 DNA is TGTGCCAGCAGTATAGCGGGAGGGCTTGAGGAGACCCAGTACTTC. As protein: CASSIAGGLEETQYF.

DNA of the CDR3: TGTGCCACCAGGCCCGCCGGCCAAGAGACCCAGTACTTC. Residues: CATRPAGQETQYF. V is TRBV24-1 and J is TRBJ2-5; D is undetermined. Germline CDR1 reads KGHDR; CDR2 reads SFDVKD. V lost 7 bases to trimming and J lost 1 base, with 9 bases between them. CDR3 size: 13 residues.

This sequence joins TRBV12-3 or TRBV12-4 and TRBJ1-1, with D unresolved. The CDR3 runs to 14 residues. The V and J ends lost 3 bases and 5 bases respectively, with 13 bases between them. CDR3 DNA: TGTGCCAGCAGTTTTGCAGGAGTATTGACTGAAGCTTTCTTT. It yields the protein CASSFAGVLTEAFF.